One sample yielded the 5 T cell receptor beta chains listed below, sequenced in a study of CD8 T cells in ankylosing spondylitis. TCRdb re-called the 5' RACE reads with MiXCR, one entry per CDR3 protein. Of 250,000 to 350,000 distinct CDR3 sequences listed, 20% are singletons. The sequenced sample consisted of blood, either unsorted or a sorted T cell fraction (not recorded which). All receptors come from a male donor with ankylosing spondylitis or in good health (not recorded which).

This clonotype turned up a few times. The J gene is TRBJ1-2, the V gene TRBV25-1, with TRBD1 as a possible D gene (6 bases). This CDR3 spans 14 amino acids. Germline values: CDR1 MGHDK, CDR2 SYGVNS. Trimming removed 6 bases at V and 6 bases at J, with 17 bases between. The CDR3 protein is CASSRDTGRDGYTF. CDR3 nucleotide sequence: TGTGCCAGCAGCCGGGACACGGGAAGGGATGGCTACACCTTC.

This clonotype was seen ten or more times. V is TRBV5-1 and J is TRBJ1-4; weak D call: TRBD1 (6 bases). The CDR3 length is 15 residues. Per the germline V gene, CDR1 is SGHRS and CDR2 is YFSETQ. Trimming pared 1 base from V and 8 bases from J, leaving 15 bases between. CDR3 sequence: CASSLRTDLDEKLFF. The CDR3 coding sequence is TGCGCCAGCAGCTTGAGGACAGATTTGGACGAAAAACTGTTTTTT.

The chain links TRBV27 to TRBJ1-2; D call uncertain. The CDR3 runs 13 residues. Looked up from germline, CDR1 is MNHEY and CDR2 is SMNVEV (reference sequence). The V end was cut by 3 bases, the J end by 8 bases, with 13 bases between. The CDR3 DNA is TGTGCCAGCAGTTTTGGCGACGCGGGGGGCTACACCTTC. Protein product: CASSFGDAGGYTF.

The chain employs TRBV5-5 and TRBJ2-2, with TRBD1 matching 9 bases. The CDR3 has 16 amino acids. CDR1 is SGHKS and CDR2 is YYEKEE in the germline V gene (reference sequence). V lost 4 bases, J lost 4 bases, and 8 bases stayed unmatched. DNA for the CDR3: TGTGCCAGCAGCCTTGACAGGGGGTTGAGCACCGGGGAGCTGTTTTTT. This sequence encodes CASSLDRGLSTGELFF.

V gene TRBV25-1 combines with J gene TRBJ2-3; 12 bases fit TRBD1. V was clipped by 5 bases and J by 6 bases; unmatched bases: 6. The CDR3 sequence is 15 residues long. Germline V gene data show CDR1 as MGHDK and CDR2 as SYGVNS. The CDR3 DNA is TGTGCCAGCAGTCGGGACAGGGGGCCAAAGGATACGCAGTATTTT. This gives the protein CASSRDRGPKDTQYF.